The rows below give T cell receptor beta chains drawn from one sample of a study of shared clonotypes between healthy human individuals. The method was immunoSEQ multiplex PCR; TCRdb's version includes in-frame clones alone and lacks a portion of them. The repertoire includes about 2,100,000 clones, about 92% of them detected once, and under 2% sits in the top ten. Sequenced material: naive CD8+ T cells from PBMCs. These receptor sequences come from a man aged 18 to 29 in good health. Some clones in this sample may be carry-over from other donors' samples. CDR3s include the opening cysteine and the closing phenylalanine or tryptophan. D genes are given only for firm matches. The size of a clone is reported for some rows only, either as once, few or many, or as a class for expanded clones.

D	V	length	size	J	DNA	CDR3
NA	TRBV7-9	12	NA	TRBJ1-1	TGTGCCAGCAGCTTAGACGGGGCTGTAGCTTTCTTT	CASSLDGAVAFF
NA	TRBV19	15	NA	TRBJ1-2	TGTGCCAGTAGTCAACGCGGAGAGATTAACTATGGCTACACCTTC	CASSQRGEINYGYTF
NA	TRBV7-9	14	NA	TRBJ2-7	TGTGCCAGCAGCCACCCCGAGGGTCCATACGAGCAGTACTTC	CASSHPEGPYEQYF
TRBD2	TRBV9	17	once	TRBJ2-1	TGTGCCAGCAGCGTAGTGGGGCTAGCGGGAAGGCACAATGAGCAGTTCTTC	CASSVVGLAGRHNEQFF
TRBD2	TRBV7-2	13	NA	TRBJ2-1	TGTGCCAGCAGCTTAGGCGGGAGTTATGAGCAGTTCTTC	CASSLGGSYEQFF
TRBD1	TRBV7-9	16	NA	TRBJ2-2	TGTGCCAGCAGCCCACGACAGGGCCTGAACACCGGGGAGCTGTTTTTT	CASSPRQGLNTGELFF
TRBD1	TRBV28	15	NA	TRBJ1-5	TGTGCCAGCAGTTTAGACAGGGGAGTCAATCAGCCCCAGCATTTT	CASSLDRGVNQPQHF
NA	TRBV6-1	13	NA	TRBJ1-3	TGTGCCCTCCGGATGACGAATGGAAACACCATATATTTT	CALRMTNGNTIYF
TRBD1	TRBV28	16	NA	TRBJ2-6	TGTGCCAGCATTCGGACAGGGTTTTCCGGGGCCAACGTCCTGACTTTC	CASIRTGFSGANVLTF
TRBD2	TRBV27	18	NA	TRBJ2-5	TGTGCCAGCAGTTTAATAGGACTAGCGGGAGTCAAGGGAGAGACCCAGTACTTC	CASSLIGLAGVKGETQYF
NA	TRBV29-1	13	NA	TRBJ2-2	TGCAGCGTTCCAGGGACGGAGGCCGGGGAGCTGTTTTTT	CSVPGTEAGELFF
NA	TRBV4-2	14	NA	TRBJ1-4	TGTGCCAGCAGCTTTTCGGGCGGGAGTGAAAAACTGTTTTTT	CASSFSGGSEKLFF
NA	TRBV29-1	16	NA	TRBJ2-7	TGCAGCGTTTATCCGGGACACGGGCGGGACGCCTACGAGCAGTACTTC	CSVYPGHGRDAYEQYF
TRBD1	TRBV7-9	15	once	TRBJ2-1	TGTGCCAGCAGCCCCGTAGGGGACAGCTACAATGAGCAGTTCTTC	CASSPVGDSYNEQFF
TRBD2	TRBV29-1	15	NA	TRBJ2-1	TGCAGCGTTTTATGGGGGACTACCTCCTACAATGAGCAGTTCTTC	CSVLWGTTSYNEQFF
NA	TRBV9	14	few	TRBJ1-1	TGTGCCAGCAGCGTAGGCGGGGAGGAAACTGAAGCTTTCTTT	CASSVGGEETEAFF
TRBD2	TRBV7-3	15	NA	TRBJ2-1	TGTGCCAGCAGCTTTACTAGCGGGAACTACAATGAGCAGTTCTTC	CASSFTSGNYNEQFF
NA	TRBV11-2	16	NA	TRBJ1-2	TGTGCCAGCAGCCTAAGTCCAGGTACAGGATACTATGGCTACACCTTC	CASSLSPGTGYYGYTF
TRBD1	TRBV6-5	15	NA	TRBJ1-1	TGTGCCAGCAGTAGATTCAGGGGGATGAACACTGAAGCTTTCTTT	CASSRFRGMNTEAFF
NA	TRBV15	14	NA	TRBJ2-5	TGTGCCACCAGCAGAGACAGGTCGCGAGAGACCCAGTACTTC	CATSRDRSRETQYF
TRBD1	TRBV4-1	14	NA	TRBJ1-4	TGCGCCAGCAGCCAAGTAGGGACAGCTGAAAAACTGTTTTTT	CASSQVGTAEKLFF
TRBD2	TRBV11-2	16	NA	TRBJ2-1	TGTGCCAGCAGCGGGAGACTAGCGGATCGCTACAATGAGCAGTTCTTC	CASSGRLADRYNEQFF